The clone carrying this T cell receptor beta chain appeared many times. The target antigen is unknown. The sample originates from a study of early T cells in non-severe SARS-CoV-2 infection. General study findings and limits: Database matching using VDJdb favored anti-spike CD8 responses, with private and CD4 specificities left missing.

The CDR3 covers 15 residues. The germline gives CDR1 SGHKS, CDR2 YYEKEE (reference sequence). V was shortened by 0 bases and J by 6 bases, with 13 bases between the two germline ends. TCRdb re-called the 5' RACE reads through MiXCR, storing one row per CDR3 protein. The sample carries under 85,000 distinct CDR3 sequences, less than 5.5% recorded once. The source was whole blood, collected at baseline. The rearrangement links TRBV5-5 to TRBJ1-5; D uncertain. The sequence came from an adult who was a healthcare worker with PCR-confirmed SARS-CoV-2 infection or an uninfected control (not recorded which). CDR3 amino acids: CASSLASGHGQPQHF. CDR3 nucleotides: TGTGCCAGCAGCTTGGCTAGCGGCCATGGTCAGCCCCAGCATTTT.